This T cell receptor (beta chain) is from a study of blood T cell repertoires in COVID-19. The CDR3 loop spans 15 amino acids. The V gene's germline CDR1 is LNHDA and CDR2 SQIVND (reference sequence). Unmatched junction bases numbered 11, after V lost 5 bases and J lost 8 bases. Generated by immunoSEQ multiplex PCR, the TCRdb table keeps only in-frame clones and is missing some. The data contain 250,000 to 300,000 clones, 83% of them singletons. V usage is TRBV19 and J usage is TRBJ2-4; 8 bases fit TRBD2. Input material: peripheral blood. This TCR was sampled from a man at least 80 years old with acute or convalescent COVID-19. CDR3 residues: CASSVAGIAVDIQYF. In DNA form, the CDR3 reads TGTGCCAGTAGTGTAGCGGGAATCGCGGTAGACATTCAGTACTTC.